This T cell receptor (beta chain) was identified in a study of blood T cell repertoires in COVID-19. As for the study in general: In each case, the material was cDNA or gDNA derived from T cells, B-cell-depleted T cells, or PBMCs.

Under the authors' procedure: Amplifying reference gene primers gave estimates of nucleated cell counts. Repertoires were generated with immunoSEQ multiplex PCR, while TCRdb's copy carries only in-frame clones and drops some. V, J and clone size were drawn from that table, and D and trimming were deduced from the DNA. The repertoire holds 200,000 or so clones, with roughly 82% as singletons. This CDR3 contains 16 residues. V trimming: 3 bases; J trimming: 4 bases; junction bases outside the gene matches: 8. Germline CDR1 and CDR2: KGHSH and LQKENI. The TCR comes from a man between 40 and 49 years old who had recovered from COVID-19. Sequenced sample: peripheral blood. This chain links TRBV18 with TRBJ2-1; the match to TRBD2 covers 8 bases. This chain's CDR3 is CASSPGASGRYNEQFF. CDR3 coding DNA: TGTGCCAGCTCACCGGGGGCTAGCGGGCGATACAATGAGCAGTTCTTC.